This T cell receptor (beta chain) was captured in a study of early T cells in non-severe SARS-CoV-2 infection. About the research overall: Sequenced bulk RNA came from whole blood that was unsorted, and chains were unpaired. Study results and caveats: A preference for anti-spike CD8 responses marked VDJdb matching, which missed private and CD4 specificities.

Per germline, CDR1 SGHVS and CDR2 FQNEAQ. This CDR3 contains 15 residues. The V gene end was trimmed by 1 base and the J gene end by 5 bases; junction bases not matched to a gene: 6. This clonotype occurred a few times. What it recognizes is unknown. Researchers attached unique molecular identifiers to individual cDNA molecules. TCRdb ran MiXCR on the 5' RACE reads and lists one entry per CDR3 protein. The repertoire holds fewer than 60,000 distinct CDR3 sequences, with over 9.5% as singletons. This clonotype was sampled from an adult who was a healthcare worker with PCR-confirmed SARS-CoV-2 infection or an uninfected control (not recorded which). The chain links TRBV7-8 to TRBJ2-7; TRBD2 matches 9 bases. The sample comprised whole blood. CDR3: CASSLVQREADEQYF. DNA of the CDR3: TGTGCCAGCAGCTTAGTACAGCGGGAGGCTGACGAGCAGTACTTC.